These 19 T cell receptor beta chains were all obtained from the same sample, sequenced in a study of identical twins (TCRdb year 2016). Libraries were made using 5' RACE. The instrument was an Illumina HiSeq 2000. TCRdb took the public reads, trimmed them with fastp at Q25, ran MiXCR for clone calling and kept in-frame beta chains. Each entry merges the rows of one CDR3 protein and shows their most common DNA and genes. This sample has 400,000 to 500,000 distinct CDR3 sequences in its table, and about 18% of those were observed once. The ten biggest clones cover about 12% of the sample. The sequenced sample was naive T cells sorted from blood. The sample's cell subset or site, from its label and the paper: cells isolated with a human naive T-cell isolation kit. These TCRs come from a man aged 45-60 years in good health.

This clonotype appeared a few times. The V and J genes are TRBV20-1 and TRBJ2-7; 7 positions match TRBD1. The V and J ends lost 5 bases and 6 bases, in that order; junction bases with no gene match: 10. Germline CDR1 and CDR2: DFQATT and SNEGSKA (reference sequence). The length of the CDR3 is 13 residues. The CDR3 loop is CSAPLNRGGEQYF. The CDR3 DNA follows: TGCAGTGCTCCGTTAAACAGGGGCGGCGAGCAGTACTTC.

V is TRBV10-3 and J is TRBJ1-4; TRBD1 is a possible D gene (5 bases). The V gene's germline CDR1 is ENHRY and CDR2 SYGVKD. The CDR3 has 16 amino acids. Deletions cut 0 bases from V and 2 bases from J, with 10 bases between. CDR3 protein: CAISESPQGTNEKLFF. The CDR3 DNA is TGTGCCATCAGTGAGTCGCCCCAGGGTACTAATGAAAAACTGTTTTTT.

This clonotype was recorded at least ten times. The V call is TRBV2, the J call TRBJ2-5; 12 positions match TRBD2. This CDR3 comprises 17 residues. Germline V gene lookup returns CDR1 SNHLY and CDR2 FYNNEI. Trimming at V came to 6 bases and at J to 3 bases, leaving 11 bases not matched to a gene. CDR3 DNA: TGTGCCAGCAGACCCCCTAGCGGGGGGGCCTTCGAAGAGACCCAGTACTTC. Protein product: CASRPPSGGAFEETQYF.

Remarks on this clonotype: A much larger clonotype is one base distant, so this may be a read error. The chain recombines TRBV4-3 with TRBJ2-2, with TRBD2 matching 7 bases. Germline loops: CDR1 LGHNA, CDR2 YSLEER. V lost 3 bases and J lost 1; bases outside the gene matches: 5. The CDR3 is 16 amino acids. CDR3 DNA sequence: TGCGCCAGCAGCCAGCAAATAGCGGGGAACACCGGGGAGCTGTTTTTT. This sequence encodes CASSQQIAGNTGELFF.

The chain employs TRBV5-1 and TRBJ1-4; D might be TRBD1 (6 bases). The CDR3 totals 15 residues. CDR1 and CDR2 from the germline V gene are SGHRS and YFSETQ. Trimming removed 4 bases from V and 2 bases from J, with 12 bases in between. The CDR3 sequence is CASSPGGQTNEKLFF. CDR3 coding DNA: TGCGCCAGCAGCCCCGGCGGACAGACTAATGAAAAACTGTTTTTT.

This clonotype has a handful of counts. The rearrangement uses TRBV9 and TRBJ1-2; D uncertain. The CDR3 runs to 13 residues. V was clipped by 0 bases and J by 2 bases, with 5 bases between them. The V gene's germline CDR1 is SGDLS and CDR2 YYNGEE. The CDR3 is CASSVGRNYGYTF. CDR3 DNA: TGTGCCAGCAGCGTAGGGAGAAACTATGGCTACACCTTC.

V and J are TRBV7-3 and TRBJ2-7, with unresolved D. The CDR3 runs 13 residues. Germline CDR1 reads SGHTA; CDR2 reads FQGTGA. Trimming removed 1 base from V and 5 bases from J, with 9 bases in between. The CDR3 region has the DNA TGTGCCAGCAGCTTAAAACGACTTAACGAGCAGTACTTC. Translating it yields CASSLKRLNEQYF. Full variable domain (outside the CDR3, taken from reference TRBV7-3 and TRBJ2-7): GAGVSQTPSNKVTEKGKYVELRCDPISGHTALYWYRQSLGQGPEFLIYFQGTGAADDSGLPNDRFFAVRPEGSVSTLKIQRTERGDSAVYLCASSLKRLNEQYFGPGTRLTVT.

The chain has TRBV20-1 and TRBJ2-7, with TRBD2 matching 8 bases. Trimming removed 0 bases from V and 1 base from J; junction bases left unmatched: 2. Per the germline V gene, CDR1 is DFQATT and CDR2 is SNEGSKA (reference sequence). This CDR3 has 14 amino acids. The CDR3 nucleotides read TGCAGTGCTAGAGAGGTAGCGGGGTCCTACGAGCAGTACTTC. Residues: CSAREVAGSYEQYF.

This clonotype was detected a few times. The chain joins TRBV27 to TRBJ2-3, with D maybe TRBD2 (5 bases). Trimming took off 0 bases at V and 2 bases at J, with 9 bases between the two ends. Germline V gene lookup returns CDR1 MNHEY and CDR2 SMNVEV (reference sequence). The CDR3 sequence is 15 residues long. The DNA for the CDR3 is TGTGCCAGCAGTTTATCGCCCGGGAACACAGATACGCAGTATTTT. Its protein is CASSLSPGNTDTQYF.

This clonotype appeared a few times. This chain links TRBV5-1 with TRBJ2-5; no clear D. The V end was cut by 4 bases, the J end by 5 bases, with 21 bases between. The CDR3 spans 16 residues. CDR1 is SGHRS, CDR2 YFSETQ, per germline. The DNA for the CDR3 is TGCGCCAGCAGCCTTGCTGGGAAACTCTCTGGGGAGACCCAGTACTTC. This gives the protein CASSLAGKLSGETQYF.

The rearrangement joins TRBV19 to TRBJ1-2; 8 bases match TRBD1. The CDR3 sequence is 14 residues long. Losses at the gene ends were 3 bases for V and 12 bases for J; bases not matched to a gene: 12. The V gene's germline CDR1 is LNHDA and CDR2 SQIVND (reference sequence). The CDR3 DNA is TGTGCCAGTAGTATCGACCTTCGGACAGGGAAAAACACCTTC. It translates to CASSIDLRTGKNTF.

This clonotype was seen a few times. The V gene is TRBV7-9, the J gene TRBJ2-1; D is uncertain. Trimming left V 3 bases short and J 0 bases short, with 9 bases between. Germline CDR1 is SEHNR and CDR2 is FQNEAQ (reference sequence). The CDR3 covers 15 residues. CDR3 sequence reads: CASSFPLHSYNEQFF. The CDR3 DNA sequence: TGTGCCAGCAGCTTTCCGCTCCACTCCTACAATGAGCAGTTCTTC.

J is TRBJ2-7 and V is TRBV5-8; D ambiguous. V was clipped by 0 bases and J by 1 base, with 5 bases between them. This CDR3 has 13 residues. The germline gives CDR1 SGHTS, CDR2 YDEGEE. CDR3 sequence reads: CASSLEYSYEQYF. Written as DNA, the CDR3 is TGTGCCAGCAGCTTGGAATATTCCTACGAGCAGTACTTC.

The rearrangement joins TRBV9 to TRBJ2-3; 8 bases map to TRBD2. The V segment lost 3 bases and the J segment 2 bases; nucleotides outside the gene matches: 8. Per germline, CDR1 SGDLS and CDR2 YYNGEE. The CDR3 spans 16 residues. The CDR3 region has the DNA TGTGCCAGCAGCGCCCCTTCGGGAGGGTTCACAGATACGCAGTATTTT. Translating it yields CASSAPSGGFTDTQYF.

The chain joins TRBV29-1 to TRBJ2-7; 9 nucleotides align to TRBD1. Unmatched junction bases numbered 3, after V lost 5 bases and J lost 4 bases. Germline CDR1 is SQVTM and CDR2 is ANQGSEA. The CDR3 length is 12 residues. The CDR3 nucleotides read TGCAGCGTTACAGGGGGCACGTACGAGCAGTACTTC. Amino acids: CSVTGGTYEQYF.

The chain's CDR3 is CASSAGSSPSYNEQFF. For the CDR3, the DNA is TGTGCCAGCAGCGCCGGGTCTTCCCCGTCCTACAATGAGCAGTTCTTC. This chain connects TRBV7-9 to TRBJ2-1; D gene unclear. Germline V gene sequence: CDR1 SEHNR, CDR2 FQNEAQ (reference sequence). The CDR3 loop spans 16 amino acids. Deletions cut 5 bases from V and 1 base from J, with 15 bases between.

This clonotype was found a few times. This chain joins TRBV20-1 and TRBJ2-1; 9 positions agree with TRBD2. The CDR3 spans 10 residues. The germline CDR1 and CDR2 sequences are DFQATT and SNEGSKA (reference sequence). V shed 5 bases and J 14 bases; nucleotides not matched to a gene: 4. Here the CDR3 DNA reads TGCAGTGCTTTAGCGGGAGAGGAGTTCTTC. Its translation: CSALAGEEFF.

The rearrangement links TRBV7-8 to TRBJ2-7, with TRBD1 as a possible D gene (6 bases). V was pared by 1 base and J by 2 bases, with 12 bases between. Germline-derived CDR1 and CDR2 are SGHVS and FQNEAQ. The CDR3 totals 15 residues. The CDR3 sequence: CASSLVLGGPYEQYF. As DNA, the CDR3 is TGTGCCAGCAGCTTAGTTCTTGGGGGCCCCTACGAGCAGTACTTC.

This clonotype came up a few times. V is TRBV9 and J is TRBJ2-1; D might be TRBD1 or TRBD2, each matching 5 bases. The CDR3 is 14 residues long. The germline V gene encodes CDR1 SGDLS and CDR2 YYNGEE. V shed 2 bases and J shed 4 bases, with 10 bases lying between them. CDR3 protein: CASSVGTKYNEQFF. The CDR3 DNA reads TGTGCCAGCAGCGTCGGGACCAAATACAATGAGCAGTTCTTC.